The 2 T cell receptor beta chains below were found in one sample sequenced in a study of human T cells and chemical hapten exposure. TCRdb re-analysed the RACE reads in MiXCR, keeping a single row per CDR3 protein. The table has tens of thousands of distinct CDR3 sequences, 9% to 9.5% seen once. Time point defined: patch test 1, 2 weeks after DPC sensitization. Noted treatment: therapeutic diphenylcyclopropenone sensitization with weekly scalp DPC. This specimen consisted of whole blood, obtained in connection with sensitization to the hapten diphenylcyclopropenone (DPC). The origin of the receptors is a woman aged 40 to 55 with alopecia areata. Some clones in this sample may be carry-over from other donors' samples.

V usage is TRBV20-1 and J usage is TRBJ2-5; 7 bases align to TRBD2. CDR3 length: 12 residues. Germline loops: CDR1 DFQATT, CDR2 SNEGSKA (reference sequence). CDR3 region: CSPERGQETQYF. As DNA, the CDR3 is TGCAGCCCAGAGCGGGGTCAAGAGACCCAGTACTTC.

This chain links TRBV20-1 with TRBJ2-7; 11 bases match TRBD2. The CDR3 runs 15 residues. Trimming took 6 bases from V and 1 from J; bases not matched to a gene: 8. The germline V gene encodes CDR1 DFQATT and CDR2 SNEGSKA (reference sequence). This chain's CDR3 is CSAPPSGGTSYEQYF. In DNA, the CDR3 is TGCAGTGCGCCGCCTAGCGGGGGGACTTCCTACGAGCAGTACTTC.